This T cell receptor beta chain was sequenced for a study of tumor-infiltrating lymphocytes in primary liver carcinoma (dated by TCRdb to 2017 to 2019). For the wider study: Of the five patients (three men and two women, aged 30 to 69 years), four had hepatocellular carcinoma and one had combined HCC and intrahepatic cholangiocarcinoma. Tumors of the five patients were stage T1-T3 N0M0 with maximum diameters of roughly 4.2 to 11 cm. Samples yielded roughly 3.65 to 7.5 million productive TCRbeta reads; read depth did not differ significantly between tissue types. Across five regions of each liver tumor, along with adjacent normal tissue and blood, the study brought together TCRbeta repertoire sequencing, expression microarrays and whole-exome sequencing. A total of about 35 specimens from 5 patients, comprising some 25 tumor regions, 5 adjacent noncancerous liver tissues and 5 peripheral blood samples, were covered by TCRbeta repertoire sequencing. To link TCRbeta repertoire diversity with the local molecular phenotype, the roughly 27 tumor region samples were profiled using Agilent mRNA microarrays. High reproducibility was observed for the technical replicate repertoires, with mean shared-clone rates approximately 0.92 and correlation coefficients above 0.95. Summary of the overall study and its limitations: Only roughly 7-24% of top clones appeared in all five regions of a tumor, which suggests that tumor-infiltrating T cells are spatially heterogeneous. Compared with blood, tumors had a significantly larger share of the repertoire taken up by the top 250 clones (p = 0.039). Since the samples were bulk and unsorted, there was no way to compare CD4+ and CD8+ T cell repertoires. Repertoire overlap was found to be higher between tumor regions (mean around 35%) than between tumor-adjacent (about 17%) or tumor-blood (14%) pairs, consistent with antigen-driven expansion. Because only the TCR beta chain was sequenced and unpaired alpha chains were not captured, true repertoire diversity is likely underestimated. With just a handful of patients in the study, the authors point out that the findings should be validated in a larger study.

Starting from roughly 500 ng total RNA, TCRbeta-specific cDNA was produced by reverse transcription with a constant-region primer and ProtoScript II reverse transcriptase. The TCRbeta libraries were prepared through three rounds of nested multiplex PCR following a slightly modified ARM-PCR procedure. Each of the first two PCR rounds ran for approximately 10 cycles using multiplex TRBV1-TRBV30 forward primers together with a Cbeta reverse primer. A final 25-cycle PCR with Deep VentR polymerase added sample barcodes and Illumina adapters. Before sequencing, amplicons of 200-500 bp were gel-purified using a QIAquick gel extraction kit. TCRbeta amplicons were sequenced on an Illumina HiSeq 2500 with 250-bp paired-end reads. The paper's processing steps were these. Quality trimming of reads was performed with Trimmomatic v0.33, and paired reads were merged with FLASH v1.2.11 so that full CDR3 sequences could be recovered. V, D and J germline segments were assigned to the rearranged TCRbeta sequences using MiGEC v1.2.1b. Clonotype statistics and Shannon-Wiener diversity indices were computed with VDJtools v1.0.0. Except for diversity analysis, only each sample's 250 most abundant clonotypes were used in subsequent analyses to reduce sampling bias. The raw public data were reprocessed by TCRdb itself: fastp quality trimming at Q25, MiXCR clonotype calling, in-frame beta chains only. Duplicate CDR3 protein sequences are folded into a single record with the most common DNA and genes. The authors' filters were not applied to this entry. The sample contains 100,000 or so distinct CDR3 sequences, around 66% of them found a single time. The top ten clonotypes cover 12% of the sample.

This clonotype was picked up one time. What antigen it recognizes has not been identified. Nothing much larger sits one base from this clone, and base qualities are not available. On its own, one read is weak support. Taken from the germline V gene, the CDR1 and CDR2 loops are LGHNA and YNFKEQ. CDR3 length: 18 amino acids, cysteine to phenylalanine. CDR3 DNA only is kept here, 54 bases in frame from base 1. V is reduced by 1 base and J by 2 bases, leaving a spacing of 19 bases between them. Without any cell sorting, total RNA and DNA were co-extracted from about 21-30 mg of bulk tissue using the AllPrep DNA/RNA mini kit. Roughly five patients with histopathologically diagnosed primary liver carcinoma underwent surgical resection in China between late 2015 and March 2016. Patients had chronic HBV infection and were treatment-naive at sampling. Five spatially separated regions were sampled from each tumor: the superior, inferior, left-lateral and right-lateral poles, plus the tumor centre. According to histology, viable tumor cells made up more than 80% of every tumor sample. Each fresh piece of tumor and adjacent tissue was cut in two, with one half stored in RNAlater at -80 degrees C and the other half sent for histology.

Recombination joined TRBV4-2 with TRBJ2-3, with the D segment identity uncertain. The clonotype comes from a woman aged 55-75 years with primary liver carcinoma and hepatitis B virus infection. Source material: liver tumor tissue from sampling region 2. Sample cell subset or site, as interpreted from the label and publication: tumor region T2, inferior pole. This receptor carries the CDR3 CASSQGFVHNLFTDTQYF. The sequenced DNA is TGTGCCAGCAGCCAAGGGTTCGTCCACAACCTGTTCACAGATACGCAGTATTTT.